This T cell receptor beta chain originates from a study of T cells in Graves' hyperthyroidism and ophthalmopathy (dated by TCRdb to between 2018 and 2020). In terms of the full investigation: Peripheral blood was sampled at the time of initial diagnosis, prior to any treatment. To identify TCR V-J signatures that set the groups apart, the researchers used a discovery cohort of about a hundred patients, made up of 43 with Graves' ophthalmopathy and approximately 57 with stable Graves' hyperthyroidism. Prospective prediction of ophthalmopathy was tested in an independent validation cohort consisting of fewer than 20 hyperthyroidism patients and 17 patients who later progressed to ophthalmopathy. The 90 to 100 discovery patients were randomly split 7:3 into training and test sets. Thyroid tissue and blood T-cell repertoires from more than five Graves' hyperthyroidism patients were also compared in the study. After sampling, hyperthyroidism patients received methimazole starting at 30 mg daily, and ophthalmopathy patients received high-dose intravenous methylprednisolone. The paper describes TCR Vbeta CDR3 sequencing of roughly 130 peripheral blood samples, made up of 43 ophthalmopathy patients, roughly 72 hyperthyroidism patients and roughly 17 progressor patients. What the work shows at the level of the full study, not this receptor alone: In validation, the model predicted progression to ophthalmopathy a median of approximately 6.6 months before onset, with roughly 70% sensitivity and more than 72% specificity. Sample size was not statistically predetermined, and investigators were not blinded to group allocation. In cross-validation, a model built on a 13 V-J signature told ophthalmopathy apart from stable hyperthyroidism with just under 90% sensitivity and approximately 81% specificity, and in testing the same model reached 80%/75%. Blood samples also contained most of the expanded thyroid clonotypes (frequency above 0.001), which suggests that blood repertoires may reflect thyroid immune responses.

Amplification of TCR beta CDR3 regions was carried out from RNA transcripts. For the first round of RT-PCR on the TCR CDR3, the HTBI primer set was used together with the Qiagen OneStep RT-PCR kit. The libraries were constructed in a second round of multiplex PCR and then size-selected and purified. Paired-end sequencing of the libraries was performed with 100 bp reads on an Illumina HiSeq2000. As for how the authors treated the data: SOAPnuke was used to process the raw data, removing reads that contained adapters or uncalled bases, had a mean Phred below 15, or lacked an exact match to the constant primer or identifier. COPE v1.2.5 was used to merge the high-quality paired reads, and each unique nucleotide sequence was defined as a clonotype. MiTCR v1.1 was used to align the clonotypes against IMGT TRBV, TRBD and TRBJ reference segments. The analysis was restricted to V-J combinations with a frequency above 0.0001, which together covered over 99% of the repertoires. A TCS score was defined as the ratio of F50 (clonal expansion) to E x V (chaos), with BLOSUM62-based TCRdist applied between CDR3 peptides within each V-J. Welch's t-statistics and random forest reduced around 510 V-J features to fewer than 15, which were used in a naive Bayes classifier (R e1071). TCRdb trimmed public reads at Q25 via fastp, called clones via MiXCR and kept in-frame beta chains. Each entry merges the rows of one CDR3 protein and shows their most common DNA and genes. The V and J calls reflect TCRdb's pipeline rather than the authors' work. The sample data list under 300,000 distinct CDR3 sequences, and less than 30% of these were observed just once. The top ten hold approximately 25% of the sample.

This clonotype was observed at least ten times. What antigen it recognizes has not been identified. Per-nucleotide qualities are absent, and no much larger clonotype sits a single base away. The hyperthyroidism patients were between 18 and 65 years old and newly diagnosed, with a disease duration of less than 2 months. The study excluded patients with uncontrolled infections, other autoimmune diseases, pregnancy or lactation. Diagnoses were established on the basis of clinical symptoms, serum thyroxine and TRAb, thyroid ultrasound, and orbital computed tomography. Blood from progressor patients was collected at the time of first diagnosis with hyperthyroidism, before any ophthalmopathy symptoms had appeared. PBMCs were separated from 7.5 to 10 ml of fresh peripheral blood using Ficoll-Paque density gradient centrifugation. Progressor patients were defined as those initially diagnosed with Graves' hyperthyroidism in whom ophthalmopathy developed during follow-up. Total RNA was extracted with Trizol reagent, and quality was checked on an Agilent 2100 Bioanalyzer.

Including cysteine and phenylalanine, the CDR3 has 13 amino acids. Just the 39-base CDR3 DNA is kept, in frame starting at base 1. Trimmed from V: 5 bases; trimmed from J: 3 bases; junction bases lacking a gene match: 1. CDR1 and CDR2 were assigned from the germline V gene (reference sequence) as DFQATT and SNEGSKA. The sequence was collected from a man aged 35 to 55 with Graves' hyperthyroidism that later progressed to Graves' ophthalmopathy. The sequencing input was blood. This receptor chain uses TRBV20-1 and TRBJ2-5; the junction holds 12 bases that match TRBD2. The bases read TGCAGTGCTCGACTAGCGGGGGAAGAGACCCAGTACTTC. Its protein is CSARLAGEETQYF.